This T cell receptor (beta chain) derives from a study of blood T cell repertoires in COVID-19. Background on the study: Sources were T cells, B-cell-depleted T cells, or PBMCs; the material itself was cDNA or gDNA.

Trimming removed 4 bases from V and 0 bases from J; junction bases left unmatched: 18. Germline V gene lookup returns CDR1 SGHDN and CDR2 FVKESK. This CDR3 spans 19 amino acids. During active infection, Seattle patients enrolled and were then monitored through disease. Under the authors' procedure: Using reference gene primer amplification, nucleated cell counts were estimated. Some clones are missing from TCRdb's copy, which holds only in-frame ones; the method was immunoSEQ multiplex PCR. The D gene and trimming were derived from the DNA, and the V and J assignments and clone size from that table. The data contain some 450,000 clones, roughly 89% of them singletons.

This rearrangement joins TRBV14 to TRBJ2-7; 7 positions agree with TRBD2. This receptor was taken from a man in his late teens or twenties with COVID-19, enrolled during active disease. Sequencing was performed on peripheral blood. DNA for the CDR3: TGTGCCAGCAGCCGAGGAGGAATAGGCGGGGGTTGGGGCTCCTACGAGCAGTACTTC. It specifies CASSRGGIGGGWGSYEQYF.